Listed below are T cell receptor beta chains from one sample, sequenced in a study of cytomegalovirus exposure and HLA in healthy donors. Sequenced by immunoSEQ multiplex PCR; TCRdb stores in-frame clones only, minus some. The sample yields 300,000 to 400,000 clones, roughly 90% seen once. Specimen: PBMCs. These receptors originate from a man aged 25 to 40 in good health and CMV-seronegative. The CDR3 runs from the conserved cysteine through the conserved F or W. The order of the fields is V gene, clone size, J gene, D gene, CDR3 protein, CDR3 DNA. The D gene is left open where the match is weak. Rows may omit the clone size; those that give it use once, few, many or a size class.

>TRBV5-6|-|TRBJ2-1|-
CASSFSQGSGQFF
TGTGCCAGCAGCTTTTCTCAGGGCTCAGGGCAGTTCTTC
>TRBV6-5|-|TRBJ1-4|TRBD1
CASSYGIGTDEKLFF
TGTGCCAGCAGTTACGGAATAGGGACAGATGAAAAACTGTTTTTT
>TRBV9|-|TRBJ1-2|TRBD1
CASSIGQGNYGYTF
TGTGCCAGCAGCATTGGACAGGGAAACTATGGCTACACCTTC
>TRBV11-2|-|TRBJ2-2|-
CASSQGGAANTGELFF
TGTGCCAGCAGCCAAGGGGGGGCGGCGAACACCGGGGAGCTGTTTTTT
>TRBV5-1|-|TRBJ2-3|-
CASSPRRQITSTDTQYF
TGCGCCAGCAGCCCGAGACGACAGATAACTAGCACAGATACGCAGTATTTT
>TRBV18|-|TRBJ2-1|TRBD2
CASSSTLITSGVGEQFF
TGTGCCAGCTCATCGACGTTGATTACTAGCGGGGTGGGTGAGCAGTTCTTC
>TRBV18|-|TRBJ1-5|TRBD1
CASSPGTGVQPQHF
TGTGCCAGCTCACCGGGGACAGGGGTTCAGCCCCAGCATTTT
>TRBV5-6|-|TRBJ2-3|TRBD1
CASSSRDRGTDTQYF
TGTGCCAGCAGCTCACGGGACAGGGGCACAGATACGCAGTATTTT
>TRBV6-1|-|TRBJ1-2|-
CASSEAATLTYGYTF
TGTGCCAGCAGTGAAGCGGCGACTCTTACATATGGCTACACCTTC
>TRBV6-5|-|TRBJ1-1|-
CASSYSMGAGTEAFF
TGTGCCAGCAGTTACTCCATGGGGGCGGGCACTGAAGCTTTCTTT
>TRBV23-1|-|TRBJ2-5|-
CASSPTGGKKLETQYF
TGCGCCAGCAGTCCTACCGGCGGGAAAAAGTTAGAGACCCAGTACTTC
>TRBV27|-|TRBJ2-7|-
CASSPREPGYEQYF
TGTGCCAGCAGCCCCCGCGAGCCGGGCTACGAGCAGTACTTC
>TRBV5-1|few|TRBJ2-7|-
CASRSQGTYEQYF
TGCGCCAGCAGGTCTCAGGGGACCTACGAGCAGTACTTC
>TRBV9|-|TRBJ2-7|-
CASSVGAGQLYEQYF
TGTGCCAGCAGCGTAGGGGCAGGGCAGCTCTACGAGCAGTACTTC
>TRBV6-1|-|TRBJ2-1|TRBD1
CASSSRQGQYNEQFF
TGTGCCAGCAGTTCCCGACAGGGACAATACAATGAGCAGTTCTTC
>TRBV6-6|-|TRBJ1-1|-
CASSYLGNTEAFF
TGTGCCAGCAGTTACCTCGGGAACACTGAAGCTTTCTTT
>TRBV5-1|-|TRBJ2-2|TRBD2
CASSWTSGGSTGELFF
TGCGCCAGCAGCTGGACTAGCGGGGGTTCAACCGGGGAGCTGTTTTTT
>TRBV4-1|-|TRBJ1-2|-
CASSQGGYGRAGGYTF
TGCGCCAGCAGCCAGGGTGGTTATGGCCGGGCAGGGGGCTACACCTTC
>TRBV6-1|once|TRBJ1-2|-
CASSEDTGSYYGYTF
TGTGCCAGCAGTGAAGATACAGGGTCTTACTATGGCTACACCTTC
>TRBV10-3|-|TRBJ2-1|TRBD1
CAISDGTGITYNEQFF
TGTGCCATCAGTGATGGGACAGGGATTACCTACAATGAGCAGTTCTTC
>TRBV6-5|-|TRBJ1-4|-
CASNKGEKLFF
TGTGCGTCTAACAAGGGGGAAAAACTGTTTTTT
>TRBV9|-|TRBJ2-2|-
CASSDPWDLTNTGELFF
TGTGCCAGCAGCGATCCGTGGGACTTAACGAACACCGGGGAGCTGTTTTTT
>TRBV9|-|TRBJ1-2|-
CASRGDGYTF
TGTGCCAGCAGAGGGGATGGCTACACCTTC
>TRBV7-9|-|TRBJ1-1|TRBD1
CASSPPFRTGLITEAFF
TGTGCCAGCAGCCCTCCCTTCCGGACAGGGTTGATCACTGAAGCTTTCTTT
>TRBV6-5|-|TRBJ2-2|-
CASSPTGFLAGELFF
TGTGCCAGCAGTCCAACAGGTTTCCTCGCCGGGGAGCTGTTTTTT
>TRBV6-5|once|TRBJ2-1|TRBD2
CASSPGGGSYNEQFF
TGTGCCAGCAGCCCGGGGGGGGGCTCCTACAATGAGCAGTTCTTC
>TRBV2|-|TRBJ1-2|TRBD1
CASSGAGGNYGYTF
TGTGCCAGCAGTGGGGCAGGGGGTAACTATGGCTACACCTTC
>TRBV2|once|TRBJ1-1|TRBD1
CASRSTGRTSFF
TGTGCCAGCAGATCGACAGGGCGCACGTCTTTCTTT
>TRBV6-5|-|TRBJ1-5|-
CASSYADNQPQHF
TGTGCCAGCAGTTACGCGGACAATCAGCCCCAGCATTTT
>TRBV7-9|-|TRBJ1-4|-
CASMGGTEKLFF
TGTGCCAGCATGGGGGGGACGGAAAAACTGTTTTTT
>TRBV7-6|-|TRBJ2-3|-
CASSLTDSSPTDTQYF
TGTGCCAGCAGCTTAACGGACTCATCTCCCACAGATACGCAGTATTTT
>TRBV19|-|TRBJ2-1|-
CASSSATLSSYNEQFF
TGTGCCAGTAGTTCAGCGACGTTGAGCTCCTACAATGAGCAGTTCTTC
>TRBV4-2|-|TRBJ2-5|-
CASSRPFQETQYF
TGTGCCAGCAGCCGGCCCTTTCAAGAGACCCAGTACTTC
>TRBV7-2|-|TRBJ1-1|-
CASSSQTGLNTEAFF
TGTGCCAGCAGCTCCCAGACAGGCCTGAACACTGAAGCTTTCTTT
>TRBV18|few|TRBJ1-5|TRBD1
CASSRQGSNQPQHF
TGTGCCAGCTCACGACAGGGGAGCAATCAGCCCCAGCATTTT
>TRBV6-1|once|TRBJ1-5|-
CATAFQGTSNQPQHF
TGTGCCACCGCTTTTCAGGGAACCAGCAATCAGCCCCAGCATTTT
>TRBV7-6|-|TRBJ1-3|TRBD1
CASSLAWGSGTATSGNTIYF
TGTGCCAGCAGCTTAGCGTGGGGGTCCGGGACAGCCACCTCTGGAAACACCATATATTTT
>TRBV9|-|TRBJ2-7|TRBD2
CASSVEGGSSSYEQYF
TGTGCCAGCAGCGTAGAGGGAGGGTCGAGCTCCTACGAGCAGTACTTC
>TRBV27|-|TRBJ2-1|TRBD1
CASRQGSSYNEQFF
TGTGCCAGCAGACAGGGGTCCTCCTACAATGAGCAGTTCTTC
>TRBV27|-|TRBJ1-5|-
CASSLRDSNQPQHF
TGTGCCAGCAGTTTGCGGGATAGCAATCAGCCCCAGCATTTT
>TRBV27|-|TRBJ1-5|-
CASSPHRQGIELQHF
TGTGCCAGCAGTCCGCACCGTCAGGGGATAGAGCTACAGCATTTT
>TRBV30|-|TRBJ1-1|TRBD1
CAWSVGQGGAEAFF
TGTGCCTGGAGTGTAGGACAGGGTGGGGCTGAAGCTTTCTTT
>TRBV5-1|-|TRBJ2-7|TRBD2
CASSQRTSGGPYEQYF
TGCGCCAGCAGCCAGAGAACTAGCGGGGGACCCTACGAGCAGTACTTC
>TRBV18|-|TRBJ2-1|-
CASSPRAGTYNEQFF
TGTGCCAGCTCACCACGAGCCGGGACCTACAATGAGCAGTTCTTC
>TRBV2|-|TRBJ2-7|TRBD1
CASSPDRAAYEQYF
TGTGCCAGCAGTCCAGACAGGGCCGCCTACGAGCAGTACTTC
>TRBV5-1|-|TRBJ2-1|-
CASSFVTGGNEQFF
TGCGCCAGCAGCTTCGTGACAGGCGGTAATGAGCAGTTCTTC
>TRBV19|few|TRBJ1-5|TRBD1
CASSRRTGTAVQPQHF
TGTGCCAGTAGTCGGCGGACAGGGACGGCGGTTCAGCCCCAGCATTTT
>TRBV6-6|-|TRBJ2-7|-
CASSTGYEQYF
TGTGCCAGCAGTACAGGCTACGAGCAGTACTTC
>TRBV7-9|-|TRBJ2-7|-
CASSLAEGLGEFYEQYF
TGTGCCAGCAGCTTAGCGGAGGGGCTAGGGGAATTCTACGAGCAGTACTTC
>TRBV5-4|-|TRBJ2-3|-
CASSQNRDTQYF
TGTGCCAGCAGCCAAAATCGGGATACGCAGTATTTT
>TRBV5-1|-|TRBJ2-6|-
CASSWYSSSGANVLTF
TGCGCCAGCAGCTGGTACAGCAGCTCTGGGGCCAACGTCCTGACTTTC
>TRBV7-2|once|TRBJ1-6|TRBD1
CASSLWGVLGQGGNSPLHF
TGTGCCAGCAGCTTATGGGGGGTCTTGGGACAGGGAGGGAATTCACCCCTCCACTTT
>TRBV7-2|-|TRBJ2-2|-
CASSSGFTGELFF
TGTGCCAGCAGCTCAGGGTTTACCGGGGAGCTGTTTTTT
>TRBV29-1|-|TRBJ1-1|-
CSTRRTERAEAFF
TGCAGCACCCGGCGGACAGAGAGGGCTGAAGCTTTCTTT